This passage covers 8 T cell receptor beta chains from one sample sequenced in a study of CD8 T cells in Susac syndrome. Random-hexamer reverse transcription was applied to roughly 0.5 to 1 ug RNA. A single record per CDR3 protein comes from TCRdb applying MiXCR to the immunoSEQ multiplex PCR reads. In the table there are some 130,000 distinct CDR3 sequences, roughly 94% of which are singletons. The sequenced sample was CD4+ T cells from PBMCs. Receptors were obtained from a human donor with multiple sclerosis.

This chain joins TRBV2 and TRBJ1-5; the D gene is possibly TRBD1 (6 bases). Per the germline V gene, CDR1 is SNHLY and CDR2 is FYNNEI. V was clipped by 2 bases and J by 6 bases, with 11 bases between them. CDR3 length: 14 residues. The CDR3 bases are TGTGCCAGCAGTGAAAACCAGGGGAGTCAGCCCCAGCATTTT. Protein sequence: CASSENQGSQPQHF. Supplemented by reference TRBV2 and TRBJ1-5, the full variable domain reads EPEVTQTPSHQVTQMGQEVILRCVPISNHLYFYWYRQILGQKVEFLVSFYNNEISEKSEIFDDQFSVERPDGSNFTLKIRSTKLEDSAMYFCASSENQGSQPQHFGDGTRLSIL.

This chain connects TRBV12-3 or TRBV12-4 to TRBJ2-1; TRBD2 matches at 14 bases. After removal of 5 bases from V and 4 bases from J, the junction contained 4 bases not matched to a gene. The CDR3 is 16 residues long. For the CDR3, the DNA is TGTGCCAGCAGTCCCGGGACTAGCGGGGGATACAATGAGCAGTTCTTC. It specifies CASSPGTSGGYNEQFF.

The chain has TRBV29-1 and TRBJ2-1; D is ambiguous. V lost 6 bases, J lost 14 bases, and 20 bases lay in between. CDR1 is SQVTM and CDR2 is ANQGSEA in the germline V gene. This CDR3 is built from 12 residues. For the CDR3, the DNA is TGCAGCGTGCGGAGCCCCGGCGATCTGGAGTTCTTC. It codes for CSVRSPGDLEFF.

The CDR3 DNA reads as TGTGCCAGCAGCCTACAGGGGGCTGATAATGAAAAACTGTTTTTT. Translated: CASSLQGADNEKLFF. The chain combines TRBV7-2 with TRBJ1-4; 9 bases are shared with TRBD1. This CDR3 spans 15 amino acids. Germline assignment: CDR1 SGHTA and CDR2 FQGNSA. Germline trimming cut 5 bases from V and 4 bases from J; bases unmatched to any gene: 5.

The rearrangement links TRBV6-2 or TRBV6-3 to TRBJ2-2, with D possibly being TRBD1 (6 bases). The germline CDR1 and CDR2 sequences are MNHEY and SVGEGT. The CDR3 extends over 13 amino acids. Between the trimmed V and J ends, which lost 10 bases and 6 bases, there was a span of 15 bases. CDR3 sequence reads: CATQRGTAGELFF. The DNA for the CDR3 is TGTGCCACCCAAAGGGGGACGGCCGGGGAGCTGTTTTTT.

This clonotype was detected once. The J gene is TRBJ2-3, the V gene TRBV24-1, with D possibly matching TRBD1 (6 bases). The V and J ends lost 3 bases and 4 bases respectively, with 10 bases between them. The CDR3 has 14 residues. Germline CDR1 KGHDR, CDR2 SFDVKD. The CDR3 spells CATSDRRGSDTQYF. The CDR3 region has the DNA TGTGCCACCAGTGATCGCAGGGGATCAGATACGCAGTATTTT.

The rearrangement joins TRBV19 to TRBJ2-5; D may be TRBD1 (5 bases). V lost 4 bases and J lost 1, with 10 bases in between. In germline, CDR1 is LNHDA, CDR2 SQIVND (reference sequence). This CDR3 region has 14 residues. CDR3 sequence: CASSKTGFQETQYF. The DNA of the CDR3 is TGTGCCAGTAGTAAAACAGGTTTCCAAGAGACCCAGTACTTC. The variable domain in full, with the rest retrieved from reference TRBV19 and TRBJ2-5, is DGGITQSPKYLFRKEGQNVTLSCEQNLNHDAMYWYRQDPGQGLRLIYYSQIVNDFQKGDIAEGYSVSREKKESFPLTVTSAQKNPTAFYLCASSKTGFQETQYFGPGTRLLVL.

This chain links TRBV18 with TRBJ1-2; D is uncertain. Germline assignment: CDR1 KGHSH and CDR2 LQKENI. This CDR3 contains 15 residues. The V end was cut by 3 bases, the J end by 4 bases, with 15 bases between. In DNA form, the CDR3 reads TGTGCCAGCTCACCCGTGGACCAAGAAGGCTATGGCTACACCTTC. It is translated as CASSPVDQEGYGYTF.